The 12 T cell receptor beta chains below come from one sample, sequenced in a study of T cell repertoires in cytomegalovirus infection. One entry per CDR3 protein, called by TCRdb with MiXCR from the reads. The table records about 400,000 distinct CDR3 sequences, around a sixth of them present only once. Input material: PBMCs. These receptors were taken from a human donor in good health (CMV status not recorded). Some clones in this sample may be carry-over from other donors' samples.

This clonotype was observed at least ten times. The chain links TRBV7-2 to TRBJ2-7, with 16 nucleotides matching TRBD2. The V segment lost 3 bases and the J segment 7 bases; nucleotides outside the gene matches: 3. CDR1 is SGHTA and CDR2 is FQGNSA in the germline V gene. The CDR3 loop spans 15 amino acids. DNA of the CDR3: TGTGCCAGCAGCTTGTCGGGACTAGCGGGGGGGGAGCAGTACTTC. Amino acid sequence: CASSLSGLAGGEQYF.

This clonotype has at least ten counts. The V and J genes are TRBV19 and TRBJ2-1; 9 positions agree with TRBD1. CDR3 size: 15 residues. Germline CDR1 LNHDA, CDR2 SQIVND (reference sequence). V lost 5 bases to trimming and J lost 6 bases; unmatched junction nucleotides: 8. This CDR3 reads CASSVRDRATNEQFF. The CDR3 DNA reads as TGTGCCAGTAGTGTCCGGGACAGGGCCACCAATGAGCAGTTCTTC.

A few counts support this clonotype. The J gene is TRBJ2-7, the V gene TRBV20-1; TRBD2 agrees at 8 bases. In germline, CDR1 is DFQATT, CDR2 SNEGSKA (reference sequence). This CDR3 region has 15 residues. V lost 2 bases to trimming and J lost 1 base; unmatched junction nucleotides: 7. In nucleotides, the CDR3 is TGCAGTGCTAGATCAGGGCGGGGGGATTCCTACGAGCAGTACTTC. This codes for CSARSGRGDSYEQYF.

The chain carries TRBV12-3 or TRBV12-4 and TRBJ2-5, with D perhaps being TRBD1 or TRBD2 (5 bases each). The CDR3 has 14 residues. Deletions cut 5 bases from V and 5 bases from J, with 15 bases between. CDR3 protein: CASSPGIPGETQYF. The CDR3 DNA reads as TGTGCCAGCAGTCCCGGGATCCCAGGGGAGACCCAGTACTTC.

This clonotype occurred many times. CDR3 amino acids: CASSLATGVNEQFF. The DNA for the CDR3 is TGTGCCAGCAGCTTAGCTACAGGGGTCAATGAGCAGTTCTTC. The gene calls are TRBV7-2 and TRBJ2-1; the match to TRBD1 covers 7 bases. Per the germline V gene, CDR1 is SGHTA and CDR2 is FQGNSA. The CDR3 is 14 residues long. V was pared by 0 bases and J by 6 bases, with 2 bases of the junction left unmatched.

The sample holds many counts of this clonotype. V usage is TRBV6-2 or TRBV6-3 and J usage is TRBJ2-1; TRBD2 agrees at 9 bases. Per germline, CDR1 MNHEY and CDR2 SVGEGT. The CDR3 has 16 residues. Unmatched junction bases numbered 11, after V lost 6 bases and J lost 5 bases. This chain's CDR3 is CASSLVIIAGDNEQFF. CDR3 nucleotides: TGTGCCAGCAGCCTTGTAATAATAGCGGGAGACAATGAGCAGTTCTTC.

The table lists this clonotype with many counts. This chain joins TRBV12-5 and TRBJ1-2; 7 nucleotides align to TRBD1. The J segment lost 2 bases and the V segment lost 0 bases, leaving 6 bases of the junction unmatched. The V gene's germline CDR1 is LGHNT and CDR2 FRNRAP. CDR3 size: 16 residues. CDR3 sequence reads: CASGLVRDSINYGYTF. The DNA of the CDR3 is TGTGCTAGTGGTTTGGTACGGGACAGCATCAACTATGGCTACACCTTC.

The chain joins TRBV6-2 or TRBV6-3 to TRBJ2-7; 7 nucleotides align to TRBD2. Germline loops: CDR1 MNHEY, CDR2 SVGEGT. The J segment lost 5 bases and the V segment lost 8 bases, leaving 6 bases of the junction unmatched. The CDR3 sequence is 12 residues long. CDR3 in amino acids: CASSRGVNEQYF. For the CDR3, the DNA is TGTGCCAGCTCCCGGGGGGTCAACGAGCAGTACTTC.

This clonotype was recorded a few times. This chain links TRBV20-1 with TRBJ2-4; TRBD1 might be the D (5 bases). Germline lookup yields CDR1 DFQATT and CDR2 SNEGSKA (reference sequence). V dropped 1 base and J dropped 0 bases, with 13 bases sitting between them. The CDR3 is 16 amino acids. This chain's CDR3 is CSARARPGLAKNIQYF. DNA for the CDR3: TGCAGTGCTAGAGCCCGCCCAGGGCTAGCCAAAAACATTCAGTACTTC.

This clonotype was picked up many times. The genes are TRBV28 and TRBJ1-5, with TRBD1 as a possible D gene (6 bases). The CDR3 covers 15 residues. Trimming took 5 bases from V and 1 from J, leaving 12 bases between them. The germline gives CDR1 MDHEN, CDR2 SYDVKM. CDR3 in amino acids: CASSNGQTSNQPQHF. The CDR3, as DNA: TGTGCCAGCAGTAACGGACAGACAAGCAATCAGCCCCAGCATTTT.

In its sample, this clonotype was seen a few times. The CDR3 spells CASIAGETQYF. DNA of the CDR3: TGTGCCAGCATTGCGGGGGAGACCCAGTACTTC. The chain employs TRBV6-2 or TRBV6-3 and TRBJ2-5, with TRBD2 as a possible D gene (6 bases). V lost 7 bases and J 5 bases, leaving 8 bases between the germline ends. The CDR3 totals 11 residues. CDR1 is MNHEY, CDR2 SVGEGT, per germline.

This rearrangement joins TRBV7-9 to TRBJ2-3; 10 bases align to TRBD2. With 5 bases clipped from V and 5 bases from J, the junction kept 4 bases outside the gene matches. Germline values: CDR1 SEHNR, CDR2 FQNEAQ (reference sequence). The CDR3 consists of 14 residues. The CDR3 spells CASSAWTSGDTQYF. The CDR3 nucleotides are TGTGCCAGCAGCGCCTGGACTAGCGGAGATACGCAGTATTTT.